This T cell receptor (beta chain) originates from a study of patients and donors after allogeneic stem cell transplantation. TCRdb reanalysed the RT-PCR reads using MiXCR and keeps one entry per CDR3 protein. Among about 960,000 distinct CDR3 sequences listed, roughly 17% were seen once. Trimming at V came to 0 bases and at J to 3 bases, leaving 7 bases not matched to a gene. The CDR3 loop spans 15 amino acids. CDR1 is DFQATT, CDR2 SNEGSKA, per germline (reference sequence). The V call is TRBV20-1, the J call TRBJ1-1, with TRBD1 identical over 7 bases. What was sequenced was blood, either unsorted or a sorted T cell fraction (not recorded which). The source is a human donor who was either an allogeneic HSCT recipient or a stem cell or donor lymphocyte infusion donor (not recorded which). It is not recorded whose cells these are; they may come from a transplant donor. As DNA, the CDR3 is TGCAGTGCTAGAGAACAGGGGAATTGGTACACTGAAGCTTTCTTT. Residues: CSAREQGNWYTEAFF.